The clone carrying this T cell receptor (beta chain) has more than one count but fewer than ten. Clones were read by immunoSEQ multiplex PCR, and TCRdb kept only the in-frame ones, dropping some. The top ten clones hold roughly 13% of a sample with roughly 220,000 clones, roughly 83% of them seen once. This sample is part of a study of cytomegalovirus exposure and HLA in healthy donors. V lost 3 bases and J 4 bases, leaving 12 bases between the germline ends. CDR1 is MNHNS, CDR2 SASEGT, per germline. The CDR3 loop spans 14 amino acids. The V call is TRBV6-1, the J call TRBJ1-2; perhaps TRBD1 as D (6 bases). Material for sequencing was PBMCs. The sequence was obtained from a woman aged 30 to 39 in good health and CMV-seropositive. The CDR3 sequence is CASSDLDSFYGYTF. The CDR3, as DNA: TGTGCCAGCAGTGACCTGGACAGTTTCTATGGCTACACCTTC.